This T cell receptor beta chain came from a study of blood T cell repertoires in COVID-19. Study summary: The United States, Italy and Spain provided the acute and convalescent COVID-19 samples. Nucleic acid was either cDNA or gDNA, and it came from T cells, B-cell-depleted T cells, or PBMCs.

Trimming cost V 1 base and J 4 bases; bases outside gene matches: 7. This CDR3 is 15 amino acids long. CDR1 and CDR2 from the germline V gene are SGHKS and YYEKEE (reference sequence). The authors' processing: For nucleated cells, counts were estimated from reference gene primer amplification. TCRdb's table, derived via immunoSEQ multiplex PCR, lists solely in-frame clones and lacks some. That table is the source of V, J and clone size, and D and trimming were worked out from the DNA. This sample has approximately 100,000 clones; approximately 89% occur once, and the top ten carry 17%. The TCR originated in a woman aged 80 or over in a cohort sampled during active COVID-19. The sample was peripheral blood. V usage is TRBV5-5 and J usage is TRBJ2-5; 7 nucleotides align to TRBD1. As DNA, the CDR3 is TGTGCCAGCAGCTTGACGAGCGCAGGGGGAGAGACCCAGTACTTC. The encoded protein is CASSLTSAGGETQYF.